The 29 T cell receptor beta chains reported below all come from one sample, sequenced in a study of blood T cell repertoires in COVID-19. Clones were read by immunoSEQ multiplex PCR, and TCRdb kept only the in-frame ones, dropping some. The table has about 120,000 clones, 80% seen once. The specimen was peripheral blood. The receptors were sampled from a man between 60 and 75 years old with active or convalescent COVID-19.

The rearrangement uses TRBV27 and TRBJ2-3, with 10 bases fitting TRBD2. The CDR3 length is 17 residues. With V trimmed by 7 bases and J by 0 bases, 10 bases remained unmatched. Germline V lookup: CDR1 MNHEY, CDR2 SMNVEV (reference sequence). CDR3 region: CASNLFSAGGSTDTQYF. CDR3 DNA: TGTGCCAGCAACCTTTTCTCAGCGGGAGGGAGCACAGATACGCAGTATTTT.

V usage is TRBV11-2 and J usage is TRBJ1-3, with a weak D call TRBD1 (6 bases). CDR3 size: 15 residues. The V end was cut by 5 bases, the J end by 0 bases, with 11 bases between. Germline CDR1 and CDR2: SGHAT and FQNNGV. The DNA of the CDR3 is TGTGCCAGCAGCAAAGAGGGGGACTCTGGAAACACCATATATTTT. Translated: CASSKEGDSGNTIYF.

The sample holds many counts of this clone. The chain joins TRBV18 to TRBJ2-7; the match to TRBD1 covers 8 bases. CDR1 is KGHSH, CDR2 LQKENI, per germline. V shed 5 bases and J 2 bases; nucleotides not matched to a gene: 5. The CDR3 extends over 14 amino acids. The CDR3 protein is CASSVTGAAYEQYF. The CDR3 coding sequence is TGTGCCAGCTCAGTGACAGGGGCCGCCTACGAGCAGTACTTC.

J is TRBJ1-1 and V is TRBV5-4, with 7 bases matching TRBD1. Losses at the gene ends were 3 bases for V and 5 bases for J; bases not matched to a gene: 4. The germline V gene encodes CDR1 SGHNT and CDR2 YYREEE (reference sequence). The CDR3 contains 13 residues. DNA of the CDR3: TGTGCCAGCAGCTCGACAGGGCGGACTGAAGCTTTCTTT. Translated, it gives CASSSTGRTEAFF.

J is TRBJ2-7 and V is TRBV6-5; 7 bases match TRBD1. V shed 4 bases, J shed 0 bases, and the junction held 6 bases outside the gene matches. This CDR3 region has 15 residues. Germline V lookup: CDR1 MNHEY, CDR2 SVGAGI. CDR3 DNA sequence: TGTGCCAGCAGTTCCTGGACAGGCAACTCCTACGAGCAGTACTTC. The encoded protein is CASSSWTGNSYEQYF.

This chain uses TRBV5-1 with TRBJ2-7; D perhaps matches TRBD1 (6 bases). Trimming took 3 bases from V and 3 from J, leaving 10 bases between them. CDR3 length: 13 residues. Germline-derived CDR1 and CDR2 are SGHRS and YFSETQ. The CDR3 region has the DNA TGCGCCAGCAGCTCGACAGGCCTCTACGAGCAGTACTTC. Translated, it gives CASSSTGLYEQYF.

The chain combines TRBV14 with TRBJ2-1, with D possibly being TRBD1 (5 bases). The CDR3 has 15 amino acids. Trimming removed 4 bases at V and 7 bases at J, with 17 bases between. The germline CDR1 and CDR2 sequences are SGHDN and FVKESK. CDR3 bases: TGTGCCAGCAGCCTCCCGACAGAGCGACGGAATGAGCAGTTCTTC. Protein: CASSLPTERRNEQFF.

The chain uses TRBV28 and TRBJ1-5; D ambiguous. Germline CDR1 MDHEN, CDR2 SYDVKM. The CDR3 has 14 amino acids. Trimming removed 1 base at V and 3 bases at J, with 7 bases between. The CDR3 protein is CASSLSVANQPQHF. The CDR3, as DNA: TGTGCCAGCAGTTTATCAGTTGCCAATCAGCCCCAGCATTTT.

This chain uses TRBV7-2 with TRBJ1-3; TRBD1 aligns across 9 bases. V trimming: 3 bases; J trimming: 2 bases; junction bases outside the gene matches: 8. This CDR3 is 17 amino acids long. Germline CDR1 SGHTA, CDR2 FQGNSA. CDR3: CASSLDRGGGTGNTIYF. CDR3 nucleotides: TGTGCCAGCAGCTTGGACAGGGGAGGAGGGACTGGAAACACCATATATTTT.

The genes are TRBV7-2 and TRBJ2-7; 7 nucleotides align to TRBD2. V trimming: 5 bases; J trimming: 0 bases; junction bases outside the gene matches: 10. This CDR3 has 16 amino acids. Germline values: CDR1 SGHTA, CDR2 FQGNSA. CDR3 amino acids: CASSRGLAESSYEQYF. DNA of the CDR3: TGTGCCAGCAGCCGTGGGCTAGCGGAGAGCTCCTACGAGCAGTACTTC.

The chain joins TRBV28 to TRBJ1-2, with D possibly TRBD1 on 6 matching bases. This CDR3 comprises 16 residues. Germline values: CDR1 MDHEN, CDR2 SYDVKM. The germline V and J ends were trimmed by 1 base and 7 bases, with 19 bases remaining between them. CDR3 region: CASSLSGASATGGYTF. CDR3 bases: TGTGCCAGCAGTTTATCAGGGGCCTCCGCTACGGGTGGCTACACCTTC.

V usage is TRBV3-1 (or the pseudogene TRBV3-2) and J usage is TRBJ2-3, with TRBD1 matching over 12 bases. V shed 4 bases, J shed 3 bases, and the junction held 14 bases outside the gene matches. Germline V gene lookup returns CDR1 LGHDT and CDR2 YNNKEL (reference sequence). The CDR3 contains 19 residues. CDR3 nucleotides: TGTGCCAGCAGCCGCCGAGTCTTAGGGACAGGGGGCAAGACAGATACGCAGTATTTT. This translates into CASSRRVLGTGGKTDTQYF.

This CDR3 reads CASSAQGRSYEQYF. The CDR3 nucleotides are TGTGCCAGCAGTGCACAGGGTAGGTCCTACGAGCAGTACTTC. The gene calls are TRBV27 and TRBJ2-7; D may be TRBD1 (6 bases). The CDR3 runs 14 residues. In germline, CDR1 is MNHEY, CDR2 SMNVEV (reference sequence). The germline V and J ends were trimmed by 5 bases and 1 base, with 12 bases remaining between them.

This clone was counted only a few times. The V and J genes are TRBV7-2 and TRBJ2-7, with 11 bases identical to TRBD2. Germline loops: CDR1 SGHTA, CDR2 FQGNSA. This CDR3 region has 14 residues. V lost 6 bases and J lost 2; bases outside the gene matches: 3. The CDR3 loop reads CASRETSGTYEQYF. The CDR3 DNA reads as TGTGCCAGCAGGGAGACTAGCGGGACCTACGAGCAGTACTTC.

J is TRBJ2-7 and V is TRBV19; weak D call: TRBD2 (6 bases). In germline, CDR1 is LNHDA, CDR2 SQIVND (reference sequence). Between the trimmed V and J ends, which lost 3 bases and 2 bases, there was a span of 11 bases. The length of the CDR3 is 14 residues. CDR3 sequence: CASSITSPTYEQYF. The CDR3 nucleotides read TGTGCCAGTAGTATTACTAGCCCCACCTACGAGCAGTACTTC. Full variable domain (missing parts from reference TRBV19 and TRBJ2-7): DGGITQSPKYLFRKEGQNVTLSCEQNLNHDAMYWYRQDPGQGLRLIYYSQIVNDFQKGDIAEGYSVSREKKESFPLTVTSAQKNPTAFYLCASSITSPTYEQYFGPGTRLTVT.

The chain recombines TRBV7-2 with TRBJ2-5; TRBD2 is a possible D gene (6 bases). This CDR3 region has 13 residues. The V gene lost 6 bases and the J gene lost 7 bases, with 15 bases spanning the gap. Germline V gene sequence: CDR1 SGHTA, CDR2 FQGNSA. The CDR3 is CASRPGGLGTQYF. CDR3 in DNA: TGTGCCAGCAGACCCGGGGGTCTAGGGACCCAGTACTTC.

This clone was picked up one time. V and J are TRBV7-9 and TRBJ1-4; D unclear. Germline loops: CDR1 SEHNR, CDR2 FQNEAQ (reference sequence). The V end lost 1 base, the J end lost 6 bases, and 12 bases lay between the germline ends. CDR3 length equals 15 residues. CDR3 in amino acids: CASSLGGFQDEKLFF. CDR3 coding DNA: TGTGCCAGCAGCTTAGGCGGGTTCCAGGATGAAAAACTGTTTTTT.

CDR3 bases: TGCAGCGTCGAGGCAGAGAACACTGAAGCTTTCTTT. It specifies CSVEAENTEAFF. The chain couples TRBV29-1 to TRBJ1-1; no clear D gene. This CDR3 has 12 amino acids. With 6 bases removed from V and 1 base from J, the gap between germline ends came to 9 bases. Per the germline V gene, CDR1 is SQVTM and CDR2 is ANQGSEA. Filled out from reference TRBV29-1 and TRBJ1-1, the complete variable domain reads SAVISQKPSRDICQRGTSLTIQCQVDSQVTMMFWYRQQPGQSLTLIATANQGSEATYESGFVIDKFPISRPNLTFSTLTVSNMSPEDSSIYLCSVEAENTEAFFGQGTRLTVV.

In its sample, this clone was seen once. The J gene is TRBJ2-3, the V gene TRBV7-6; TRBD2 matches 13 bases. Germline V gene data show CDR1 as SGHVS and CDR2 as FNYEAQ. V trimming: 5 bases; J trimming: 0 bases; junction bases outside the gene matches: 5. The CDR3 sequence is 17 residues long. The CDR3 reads CASSLGLAGSSTDTQYF. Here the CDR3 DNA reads TGTGCCAGCAGCCTGGGACTAGCGGGATCTAGCACAGATACGCAGTATTTT.

CDR3 sequence: CASSLEEGQYF. The DNA of the CDR3 is TGTGCCAGCAGTCTCGAGGAGGGGCAGTACTTC. The rearrangement links TRBV2 to TRBJ2-7; D perhaps matches TRBD2 (6 bases). Germline V CDR1 and CDR2: SNHLY, FYNNEI. V was pared by 5 bases and J by 9 bases, with 11 bases between. The length of the CDR3 is 11 residues.

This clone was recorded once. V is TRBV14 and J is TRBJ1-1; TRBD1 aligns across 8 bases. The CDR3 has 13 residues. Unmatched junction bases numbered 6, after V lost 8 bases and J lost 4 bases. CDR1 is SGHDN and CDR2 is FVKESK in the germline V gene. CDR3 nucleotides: TGTGCCAGCGCGCAGGGGGCCGTCACTGAAGCTTTCTTT. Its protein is CASAQGAVTEAFF.

The CDR3 loop reads CASSSSGSGETQYF. CDR3 nucleotide sequence: TGTGCCAGCAGTTCCTCCGGGAGCGGGGAGACCCAGTACTTC. The rearrangement joins TRBV28 to TRBJ2-5, with a tentative D call TRBD2 (6 bases). The CDR3 covers 14 residues. Germline values: CDR1 MDHEN, CDR2 SYDVKM. V was pared by 4 bases and J by 5 bases, with 14 bases between.

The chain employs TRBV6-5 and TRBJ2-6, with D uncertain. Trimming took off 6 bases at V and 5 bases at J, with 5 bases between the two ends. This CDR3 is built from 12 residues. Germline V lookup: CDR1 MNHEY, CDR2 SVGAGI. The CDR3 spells CASSHRANVLTF. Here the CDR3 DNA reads TGTGCCAGCAGCCATCGGGCCAACGTCCTGACTTTC.

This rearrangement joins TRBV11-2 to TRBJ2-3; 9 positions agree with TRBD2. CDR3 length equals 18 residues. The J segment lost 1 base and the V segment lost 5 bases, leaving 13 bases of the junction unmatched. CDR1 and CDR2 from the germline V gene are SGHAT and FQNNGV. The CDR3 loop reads CASSTPSGRRHGTDTQYF. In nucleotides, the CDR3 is TGTGCCAGCAGCACCCCAAGCGGGAGGAGGCACGGCACAGATACGCAGTATTTT.

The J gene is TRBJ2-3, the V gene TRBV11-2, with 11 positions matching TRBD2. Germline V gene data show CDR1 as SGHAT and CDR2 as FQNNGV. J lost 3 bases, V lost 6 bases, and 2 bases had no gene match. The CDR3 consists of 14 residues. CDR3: CASRLAGVTDTQYF. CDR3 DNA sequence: TGTGCCAGCAGACTAGCGGGAGTAACAGATACGCAGTATTTT.

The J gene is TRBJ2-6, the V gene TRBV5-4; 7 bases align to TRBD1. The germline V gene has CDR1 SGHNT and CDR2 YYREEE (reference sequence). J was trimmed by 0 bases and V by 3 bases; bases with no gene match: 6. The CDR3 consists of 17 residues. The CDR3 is CASSSGTAFSGANVLTF. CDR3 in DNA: TGTGCCAGCAGCTCCGGGACAGCCTTCTCTGGGGCCAACGTCCTGACTTTC. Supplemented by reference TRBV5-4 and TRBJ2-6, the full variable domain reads ETGVTQSPTHLIKTRGQQVTLRCSSQSGHNTVSWYQQALGQGPQFIFQYYREEENGRGNFPPRFSGLQFPNYSSELNVNALELDDSALYLCASSSGTAFSGANVLTFGAGSRLTVL.

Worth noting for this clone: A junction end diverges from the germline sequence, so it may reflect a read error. The CDR3 DNA reads TGTGCCAGCAGCCTAGCGGGAGAGAGGTACGAGCAGTACTTC. This translates into CASSLAGERYEQYF. This rearrangement joins TRBV7-2 to TRBJ2-7; 10 nucleotides align to TRBD2. This CDR3 is 14 amino acids long. CDR1 and CDR2 (germline): SGHTA, FQGNSA.

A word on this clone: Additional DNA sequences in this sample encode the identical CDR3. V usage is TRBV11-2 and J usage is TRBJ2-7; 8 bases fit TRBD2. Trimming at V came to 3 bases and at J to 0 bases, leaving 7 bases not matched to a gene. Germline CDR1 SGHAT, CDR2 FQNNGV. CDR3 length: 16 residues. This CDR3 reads CASSFPQAGGSYEQYF. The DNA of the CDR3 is TGTGCCAGCAGCTTTCCTCAGGCGGGAGGCTCCTACGAGCAGTACTTC.

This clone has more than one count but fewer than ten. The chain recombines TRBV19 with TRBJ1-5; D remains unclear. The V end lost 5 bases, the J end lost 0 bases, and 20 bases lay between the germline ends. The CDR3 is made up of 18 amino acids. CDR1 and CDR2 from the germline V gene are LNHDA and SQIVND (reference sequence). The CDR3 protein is CASSVVFSAAGSNQPQHF. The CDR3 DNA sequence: TGTGCCAGTAGTGTTGTCTTCAGTGCGGCGGGTAGCAATCAGCCCCAGCATTTT.